The rows below give T cell receptor beta chains drawn from one sample of a study of cytomegalovirus exposure and HLA in healthy donors. Some clones are missing from TCRdb's copy, which holds only in-frame ones; the method was immunoSEQ multiplex PCR. The repertoire holds 160,000 or so clones, with 84% as singletons. The sample comprised PBMCs. Source of these receptors: a man aged 30 to 45 in good health and CMV-seronegative. Each CDR3 is given with its conserved first and last residue. D genes are given only for firm matches. Size values are once, few and many counts, or a class for expanded clones, and some rows have none.

>TRBJ2-7|-|once|TRBV7-8
CASSPRVTSYEQYF
TGTGCCAGCAGCCCCCGGGTCACCTCCTACGAGCAGTACTTC
>TRBJ2-6|-|-|TRBV28
CASSLSVIPPSGANVLTF
TGTGCCAGCAGTTTAAGCGTGATCCCTCCCTCTGGGGCCAACGTCCTGACTTTC
>TRBJ2-3|-|-|TRBV19
CASSAQVDLFTDTQYF
TGTGCCAGTAGTGCACAGGTGGACCTATTCACAGATACGCAGTATTTT
>TRBJ1-1|-|-|TRBV2
CASSPDGGAVGTEAFF
TGTGCCAGTAGCCCTGACGGGGGAGCGGTTGGAACTGAAGCTTTCTTT
>TRBJ2-5|-|-|TRBV7-9
CASRTLGAQYF
TGTGCCAGCAGAACCCTCGGGGCCCAGTACTTC
>TRBJ1-5|-|-|TRBV19
CASIGGVAGALHF
TGTGCCAGTATTGGAGGTGTTGCGGGGGCTCTGCATTTT
>TRBJ1-1|-|-|TRBV7-6
CASSLGPPNTEAFF
TGTGCCAGCAGCTTGGGCCCACCGAACACTGAAGCTTTCTTT
>TRBJ2-3|-|few|TRBV28
CASSFEPLGGYTDTQYF
TGTGCCAGCAGTTTTGAGCCCCTCGGGGGTTACACAGATACGCAGTATTTT
>TRBJ1-2|-|-|TRBV5-1
CASSVLVIGGYGYTF
TGCGCCAGCAGCGTTTTAGTGATCGGCGGTTATGGCTACACCTTC
>TRBJ2-7|TRBD2|-|TRBV5-4
CASSLTSGIGDEQYF
TGTGCCAGCAGCTTGACTAGCGGGATAGGGGACGAGCAGTACTTC
>TRBJ1-2|TRBD1|-|TRBV27
CASSTGVLGYGYTF
TGTGCCAGCAGTACAGGGGTCCTAGGCTATGGCTACACCTTC
>TRBJ1-5|TRBD1|once|TRBV7-2
CASSSPGTGPGNQPQHF
TGTGCCAGCAGCTCACCGGGGACAGGGCCCGGGAATCAGCCCCAGCATTTT